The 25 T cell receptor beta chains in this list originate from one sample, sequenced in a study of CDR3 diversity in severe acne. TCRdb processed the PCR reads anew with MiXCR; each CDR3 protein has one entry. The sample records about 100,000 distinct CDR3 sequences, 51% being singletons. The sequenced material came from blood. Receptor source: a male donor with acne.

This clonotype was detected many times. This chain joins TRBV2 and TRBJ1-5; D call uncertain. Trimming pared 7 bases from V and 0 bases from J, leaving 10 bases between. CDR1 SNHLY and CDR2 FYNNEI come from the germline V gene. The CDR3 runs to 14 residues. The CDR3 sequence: CASMPDYSNQPQHF. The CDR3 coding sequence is TGTGCCAGCATGCCAGATTATAGCAATCAGCCCCAGCATTTT.

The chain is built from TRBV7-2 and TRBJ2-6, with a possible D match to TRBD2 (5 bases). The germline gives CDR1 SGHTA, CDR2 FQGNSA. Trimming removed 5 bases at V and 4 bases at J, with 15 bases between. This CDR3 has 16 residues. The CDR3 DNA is TGTGCCAGCAGCCAAGATCGGGGAGACGGGGCCAACGTCCTGACTTTC. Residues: CASSQDRGDGANVLTF.

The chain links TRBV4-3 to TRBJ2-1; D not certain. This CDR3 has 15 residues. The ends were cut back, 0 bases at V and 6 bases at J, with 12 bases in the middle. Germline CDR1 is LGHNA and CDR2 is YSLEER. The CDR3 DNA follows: TGCGCCAGCAGCCAAGATACTATAGCTCCCAATGAGCAGTTCTTC. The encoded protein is CASSQDTIAPNEQFF.

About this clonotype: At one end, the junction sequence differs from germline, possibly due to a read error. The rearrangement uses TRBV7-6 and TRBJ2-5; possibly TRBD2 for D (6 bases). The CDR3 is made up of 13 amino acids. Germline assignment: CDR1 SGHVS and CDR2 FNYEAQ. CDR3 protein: CASSLAEKETQYF. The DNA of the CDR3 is TGTGCTAGCAGCTTAGCGGAAAAGGAGACCCAGTACTTC.

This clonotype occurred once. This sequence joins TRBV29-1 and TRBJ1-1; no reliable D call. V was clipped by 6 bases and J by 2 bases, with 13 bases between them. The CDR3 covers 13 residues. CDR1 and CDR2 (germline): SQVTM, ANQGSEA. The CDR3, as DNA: TGCAGCGTGGGCGACACCCTAAACACTGAAGCTTTCTTT. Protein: CSVGDTLNTEAFF.

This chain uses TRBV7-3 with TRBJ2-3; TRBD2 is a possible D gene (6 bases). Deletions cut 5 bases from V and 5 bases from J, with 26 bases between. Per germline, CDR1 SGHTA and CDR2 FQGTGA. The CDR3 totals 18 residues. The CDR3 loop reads CASSVSGGRYGSGDTQYF. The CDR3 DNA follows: TGTGCCAGCAGCGTAAGTGGAGGGAGGTACGGGAGCGGAGATACGCAGTATTTT.

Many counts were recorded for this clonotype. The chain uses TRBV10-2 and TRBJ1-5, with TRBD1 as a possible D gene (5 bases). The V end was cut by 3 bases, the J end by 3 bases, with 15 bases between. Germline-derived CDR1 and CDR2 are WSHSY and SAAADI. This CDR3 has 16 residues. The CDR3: CASSDGGWGSNQPQHF. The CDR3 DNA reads TGCGCCAGCAGTGATGGGGGGTGGGGATCCAATCAGCCCCAGCATTTT.

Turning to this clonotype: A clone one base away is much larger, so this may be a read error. The CDR3 region has the DNA TGTGCCAGCAGCTTACTAGCGAGAGACCAAGAGACCCAGTACTTC. This gives the protein CASSLLARDQETQYF. The chain recombines TRBV7-2 with TRBJ2-5, with a possible D match to TRBD2 (6 bases). Germline lookup yields CDR1 SGHTA and CDR2 FQGNSA. V gave up 2 bases and J gave up 0 bases, with 10 bases separating them. This CDR3 region has 15 residues.

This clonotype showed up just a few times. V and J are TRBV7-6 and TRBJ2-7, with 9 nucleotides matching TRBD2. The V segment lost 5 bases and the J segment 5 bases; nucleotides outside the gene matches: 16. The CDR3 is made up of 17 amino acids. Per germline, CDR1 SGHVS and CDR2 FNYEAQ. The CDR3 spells CASSTGLARLGADEQYF. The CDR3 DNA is TGTGCCAGCAGCACCGGACTAGCGCGATTGGGTGCCGACGAGCAGTACTTC.

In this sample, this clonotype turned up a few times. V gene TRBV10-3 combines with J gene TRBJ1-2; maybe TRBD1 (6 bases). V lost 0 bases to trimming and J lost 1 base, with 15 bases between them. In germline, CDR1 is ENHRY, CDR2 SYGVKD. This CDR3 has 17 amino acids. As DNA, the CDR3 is TGTGCCATCAGTGAGTCTTTTGGCGGGACACTTAACTATGGCTACACCTTC. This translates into CAISESFGGTLNYGYTF.

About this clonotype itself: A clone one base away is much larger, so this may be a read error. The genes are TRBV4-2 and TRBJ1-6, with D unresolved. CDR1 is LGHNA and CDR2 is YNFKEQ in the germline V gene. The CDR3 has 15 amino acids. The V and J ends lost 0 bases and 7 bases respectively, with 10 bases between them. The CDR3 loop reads CASSQDELPNSPLHF. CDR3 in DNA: TGTGCCAGCAGCCAAGATGAGCTTCCAAATTCACCCCTCCACTTT.

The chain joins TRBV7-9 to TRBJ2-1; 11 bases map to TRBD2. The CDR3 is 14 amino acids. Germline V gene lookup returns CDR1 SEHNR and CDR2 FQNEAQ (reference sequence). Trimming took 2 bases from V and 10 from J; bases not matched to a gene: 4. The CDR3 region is CASSLSGTSGEQFF. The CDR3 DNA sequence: TGTGCCAGCAGCTTAAGCGGGACTAGCGGAGAGCAGTTCTTC.

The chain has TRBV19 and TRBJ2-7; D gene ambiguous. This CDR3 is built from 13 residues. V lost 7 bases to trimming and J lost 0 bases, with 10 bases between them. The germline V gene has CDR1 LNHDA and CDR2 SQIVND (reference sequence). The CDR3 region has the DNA TGTGCCAGTAACGGCGTCATCTCCTACGAGCAGTACTTC. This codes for CASNGVISYEQYF. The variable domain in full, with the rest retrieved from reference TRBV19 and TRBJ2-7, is DGGITQSPKYLFRKEGQNVTLSCEQNLNHDAMYWYRQDPGQGLRLIYYSQIVNDFQKGDIAEGYSVSREKKESFPLTVTSAQKNPTAFYLCASNGVISYEQYFGPGTRLTVT.

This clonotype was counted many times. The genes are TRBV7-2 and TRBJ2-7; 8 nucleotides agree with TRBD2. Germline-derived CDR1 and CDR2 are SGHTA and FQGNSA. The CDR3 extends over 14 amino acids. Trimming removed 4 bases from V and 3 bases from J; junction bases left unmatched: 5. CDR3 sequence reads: CASSSGLEGYEQYF. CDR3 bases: TGTGCCAGCAGCTCGGGACTAGAGGGCTACGAGCAGTACTTC.

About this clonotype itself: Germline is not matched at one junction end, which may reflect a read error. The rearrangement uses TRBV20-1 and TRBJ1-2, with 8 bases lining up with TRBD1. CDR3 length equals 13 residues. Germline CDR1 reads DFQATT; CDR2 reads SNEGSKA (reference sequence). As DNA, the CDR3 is TGCAGTACTAGGGACAGGTCCGATGATCGCTACACCTTC. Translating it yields CSTRDRSDDRYTF.

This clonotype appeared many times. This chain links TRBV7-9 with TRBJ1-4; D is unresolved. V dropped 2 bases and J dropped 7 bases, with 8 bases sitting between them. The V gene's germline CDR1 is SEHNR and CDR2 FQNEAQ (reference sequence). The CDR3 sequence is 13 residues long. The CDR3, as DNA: TGTGCCAGCAGCTTATCGGGCAGTGAAAAACTGTTTTTT. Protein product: CASSLSGSEKLFF.

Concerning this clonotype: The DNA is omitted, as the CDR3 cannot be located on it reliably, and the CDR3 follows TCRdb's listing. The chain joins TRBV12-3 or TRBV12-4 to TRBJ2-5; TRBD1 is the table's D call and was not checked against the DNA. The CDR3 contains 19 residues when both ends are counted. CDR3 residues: CASSFRVHGYTFGSGTQYF.

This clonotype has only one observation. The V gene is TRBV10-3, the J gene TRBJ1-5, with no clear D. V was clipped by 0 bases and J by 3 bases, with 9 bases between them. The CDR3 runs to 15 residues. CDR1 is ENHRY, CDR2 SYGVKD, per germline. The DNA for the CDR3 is TGTGCCATCAGTGAGTCGATTGGGGACAATCAGCCCCAGCATTTT. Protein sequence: CAISESIGDNQPQHF.

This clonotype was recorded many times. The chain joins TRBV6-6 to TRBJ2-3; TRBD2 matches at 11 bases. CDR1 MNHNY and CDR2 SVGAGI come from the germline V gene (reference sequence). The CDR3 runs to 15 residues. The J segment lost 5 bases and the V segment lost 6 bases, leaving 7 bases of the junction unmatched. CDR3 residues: CASRDSGRARDTQYF. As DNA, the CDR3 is TGTGCCAGCAGAGATAGCGGGAGGGCAAGAGATACGCAGTATTTT.

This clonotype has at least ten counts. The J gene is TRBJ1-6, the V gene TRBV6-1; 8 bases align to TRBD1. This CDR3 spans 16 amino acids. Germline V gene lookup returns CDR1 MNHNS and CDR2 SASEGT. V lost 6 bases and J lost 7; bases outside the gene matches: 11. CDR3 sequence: CASSAPGGWRNSPLHF. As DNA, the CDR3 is TGTGCCAGCAGCGCCCCAGGGGGCTGGAGGAATTCACCCCTCCACTTT.

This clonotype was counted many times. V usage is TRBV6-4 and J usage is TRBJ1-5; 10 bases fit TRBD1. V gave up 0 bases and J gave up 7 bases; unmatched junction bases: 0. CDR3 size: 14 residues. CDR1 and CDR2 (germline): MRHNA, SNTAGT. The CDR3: CASSDSTGGQPQHF. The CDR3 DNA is TGTGCCAGCAGTGACTCGACAGGGGGCCAGCCCCAGCATTTT.

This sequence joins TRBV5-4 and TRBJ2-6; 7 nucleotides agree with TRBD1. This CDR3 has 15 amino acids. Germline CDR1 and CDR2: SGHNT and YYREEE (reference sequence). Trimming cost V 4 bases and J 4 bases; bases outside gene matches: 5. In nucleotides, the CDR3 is TGTGCCAGCAGCCTAACAGGGGTGGGGGCCAACGTCCTGACTTTC. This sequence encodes CASSLTGVGANVLTF.

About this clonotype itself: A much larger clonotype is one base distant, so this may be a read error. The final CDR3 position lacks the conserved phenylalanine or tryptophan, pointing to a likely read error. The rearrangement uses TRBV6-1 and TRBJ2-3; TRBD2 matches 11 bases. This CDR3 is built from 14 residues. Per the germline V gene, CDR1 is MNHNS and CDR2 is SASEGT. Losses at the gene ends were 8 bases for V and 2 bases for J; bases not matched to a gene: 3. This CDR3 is CASQGLADTDTQYS. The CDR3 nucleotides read TGTGCCAGCCAGGGACTAGCGGACACAGATACGCAGTATTCT.

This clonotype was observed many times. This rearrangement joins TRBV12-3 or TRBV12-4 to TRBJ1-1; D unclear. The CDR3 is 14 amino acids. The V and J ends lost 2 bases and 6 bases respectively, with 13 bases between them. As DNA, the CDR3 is TGTGCCAGCAGTTTAATCCGGCTCGGTGCTGAAGCTTTCTTT. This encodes CASSLIRLGAEAFF.

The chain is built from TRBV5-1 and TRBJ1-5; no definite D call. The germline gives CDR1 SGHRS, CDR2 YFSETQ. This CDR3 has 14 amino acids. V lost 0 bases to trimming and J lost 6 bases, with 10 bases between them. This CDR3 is CASSLGGNRQPQHF. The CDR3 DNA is TGCGCCAGCAGCTTGGGTGGGAACCGTCAGCCCCAGCATTTT.